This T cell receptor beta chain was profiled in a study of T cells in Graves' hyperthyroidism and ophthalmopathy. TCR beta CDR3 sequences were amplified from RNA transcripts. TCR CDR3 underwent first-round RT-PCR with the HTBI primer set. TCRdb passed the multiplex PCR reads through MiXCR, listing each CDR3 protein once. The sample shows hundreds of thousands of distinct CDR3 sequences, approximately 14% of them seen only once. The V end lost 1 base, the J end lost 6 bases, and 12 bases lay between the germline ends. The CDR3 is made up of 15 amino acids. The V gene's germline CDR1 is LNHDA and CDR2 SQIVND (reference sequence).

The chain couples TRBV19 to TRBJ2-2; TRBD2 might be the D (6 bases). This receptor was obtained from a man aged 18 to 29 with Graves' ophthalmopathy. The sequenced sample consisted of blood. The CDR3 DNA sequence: TGTGCCAGTAGTATAGCGCCGGGGGTCGCCGGGGAGCTGTTTTTT. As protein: CASSIAPGVAGELFF.